This T cell receptor (beta chain) was sequenced during a study of OX40 agonist ivuxolimab in advanced cancers. Using immunoSEQ multiplex PCR, the repertoire was profiled, and TCRdb retains in-frame clones only, with some absent. Found here are some 50,000 clones, 75% to 85% of them singletons; the top ten hold 0.6% to 0.8%. Germline CDR1 is MNHNS and CDR2 is SASEGT. The trim removed 6 bases at V and 0 bases at J, leaving 5 bases unmatched. The CDR3 has 15 amino acids. A history of autoimmune disease or systemic immunosuppression excluded patients. The specimen comprised CD4+ or CD8+ T cells sorted from blood, sampled in a trial of the OX40 agonist ivuxolimab. This TCR came from an adult with an advanced solid tumor such as melanoma, head and neck, liver or kidney cancer. The chain joins TRBV6-1 to TRBJ2-7; 10 bases map to TRBD2. The CDR3 nucleotides are TGTGCCAGCAGCAGCGGGGGGGCCCACTCCTACGAGCAGTACTTC. Protein: CASSSGGAHSYEQYF.